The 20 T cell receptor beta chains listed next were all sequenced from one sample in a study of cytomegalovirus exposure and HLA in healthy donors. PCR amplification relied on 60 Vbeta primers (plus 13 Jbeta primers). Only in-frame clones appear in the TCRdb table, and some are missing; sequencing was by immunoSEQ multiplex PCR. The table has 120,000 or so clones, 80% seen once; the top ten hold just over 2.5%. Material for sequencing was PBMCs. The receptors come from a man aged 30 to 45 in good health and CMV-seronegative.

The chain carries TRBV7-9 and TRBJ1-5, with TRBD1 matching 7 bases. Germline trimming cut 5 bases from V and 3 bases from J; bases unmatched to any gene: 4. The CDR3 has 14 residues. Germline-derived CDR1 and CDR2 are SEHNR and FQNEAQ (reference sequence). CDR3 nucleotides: TGTGCCAGCAGCCCCGGGACAGACAATCAGCCCCAGCATTTT. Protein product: CASSPGTDNQPQHF.

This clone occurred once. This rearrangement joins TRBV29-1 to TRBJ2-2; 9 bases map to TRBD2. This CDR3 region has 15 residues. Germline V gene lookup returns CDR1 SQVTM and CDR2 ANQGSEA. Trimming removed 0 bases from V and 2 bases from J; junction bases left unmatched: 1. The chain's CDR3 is CSVEDLAGNTGELFF. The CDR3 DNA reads TGCAGCGTTGAAGACCTAGCGGGAAACACCGGGGAGCTGTTTTTT.

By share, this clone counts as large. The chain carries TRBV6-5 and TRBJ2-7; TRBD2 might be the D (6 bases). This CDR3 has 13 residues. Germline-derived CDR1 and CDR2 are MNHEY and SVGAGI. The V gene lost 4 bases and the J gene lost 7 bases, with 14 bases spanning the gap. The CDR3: CASSSGTYDEQYF. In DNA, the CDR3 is TGTGCCAGCAGTTCGGGGACTTATGATGAGCAGTACTTC.

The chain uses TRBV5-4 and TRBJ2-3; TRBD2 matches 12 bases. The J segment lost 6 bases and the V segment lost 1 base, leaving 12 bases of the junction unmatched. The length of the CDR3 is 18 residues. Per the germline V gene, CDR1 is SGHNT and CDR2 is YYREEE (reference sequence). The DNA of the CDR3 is TGTGCCAGCAGCTTGTGGGGGTTGCGGACTAGCGGGAATGATACGCAGTATTTT. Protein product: CASSLWGLRTSGNDTQYF.

Here the CDR3 reads CASSLVGLSSTDTQYF. The CDR3 coding sequence is TGTGCCAGCAGTTTAGTCGGACTGTCAAGCACAGATACGCAGTATTTT. The chain links TRBV27 to TRBJ2-3; a weak D match, TRBD2 (5 bases). Germline V gives CDR1 MNHEY, CDR2 SMNVEV (reference sequence). The V gene lost 2 bases and the J gene lost 0 bases, with 12 bases spanning the gap. The CDR3 is 16 residues long.

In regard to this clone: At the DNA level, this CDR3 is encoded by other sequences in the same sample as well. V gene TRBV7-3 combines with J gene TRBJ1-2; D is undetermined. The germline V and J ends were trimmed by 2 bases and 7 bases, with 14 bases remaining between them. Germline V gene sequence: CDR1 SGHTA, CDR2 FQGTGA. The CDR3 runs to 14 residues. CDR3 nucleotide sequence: TGTGCCAGCAGCTTATCTCGGGGAGCACGTGGCTACACCTTC. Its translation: CASSLSRGARGYTF.

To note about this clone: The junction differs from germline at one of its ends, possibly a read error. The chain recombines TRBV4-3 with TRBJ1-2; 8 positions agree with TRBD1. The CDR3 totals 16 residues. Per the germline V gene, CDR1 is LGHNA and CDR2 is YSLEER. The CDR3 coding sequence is TGCGCCAGCAGCCAAACCCGGGACAGGAGGTACTATGGCTACCCCTTC. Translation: CASSQTRDRRYYGYPF.

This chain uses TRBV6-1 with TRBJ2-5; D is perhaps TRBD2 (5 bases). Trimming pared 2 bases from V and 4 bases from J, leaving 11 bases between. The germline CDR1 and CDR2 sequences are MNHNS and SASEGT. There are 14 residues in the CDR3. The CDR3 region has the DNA TGTGCCAGCAGTGAATCCCTAGGGAGAGAGACCCAGTACTTC. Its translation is CASSESLGRETQYF.

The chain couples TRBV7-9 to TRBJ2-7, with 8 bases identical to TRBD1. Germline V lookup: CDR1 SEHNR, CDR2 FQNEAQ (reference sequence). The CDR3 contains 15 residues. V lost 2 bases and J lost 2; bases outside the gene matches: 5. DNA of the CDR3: TGTGCCAGCAGCTTAACTGGGGACAGGCCCTACGAGCAGTACTTC. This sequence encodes CASSLTGDRPYEQYF.

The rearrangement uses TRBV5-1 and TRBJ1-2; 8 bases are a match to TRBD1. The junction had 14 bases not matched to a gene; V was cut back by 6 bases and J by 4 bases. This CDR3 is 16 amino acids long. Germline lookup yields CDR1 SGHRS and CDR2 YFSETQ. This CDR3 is CASIPRPDREGYGYTF. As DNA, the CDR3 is TGCGCCAGCATCCCGCGTCCGGACAGGGAGGGCTATGGCTACACCTTC.

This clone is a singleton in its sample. The CDR3 sequence: CAICRESNQPQHF. The CDR3 nucleotides read TGTGCCATCTGCAGGGAAAGCAATCAGCCCCAGCATTTT. The gene calls are TRBV10-3 and TRBJ1-5, with a tentative D call TRBD1 (5 bases). Germline V CDR1 and CDR2: ENHRY, SYGVKD. The CDR3 is 13 amino acids. The V end lost 8 bases, the J end lost 1 base, and 9 bases lay between the germline ends.

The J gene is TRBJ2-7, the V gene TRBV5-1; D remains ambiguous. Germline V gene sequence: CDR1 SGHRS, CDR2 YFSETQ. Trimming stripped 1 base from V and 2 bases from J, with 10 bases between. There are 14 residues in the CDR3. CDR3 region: CASSLSSNPYEQYF. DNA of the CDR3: TGCGCCAGCAGCTTGTCGAGTAACCCCTACGAGCAGTACTTC.

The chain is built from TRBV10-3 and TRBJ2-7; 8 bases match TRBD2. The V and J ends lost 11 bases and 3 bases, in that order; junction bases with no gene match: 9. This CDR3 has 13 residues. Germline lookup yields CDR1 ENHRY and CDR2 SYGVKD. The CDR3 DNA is TGTGCCGGTAGGCGGGAGGAACTCTACGAGCAGTACTTC. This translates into CAGRREELYEQYF.

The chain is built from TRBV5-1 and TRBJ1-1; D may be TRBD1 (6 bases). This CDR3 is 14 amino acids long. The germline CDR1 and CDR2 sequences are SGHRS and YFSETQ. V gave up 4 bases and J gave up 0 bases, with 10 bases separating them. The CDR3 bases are TGCGCCAGCAGCGGGAGGGGGATGAACACTGAAGCTTTCTTT. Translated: CASSGRGMNTEAFF.

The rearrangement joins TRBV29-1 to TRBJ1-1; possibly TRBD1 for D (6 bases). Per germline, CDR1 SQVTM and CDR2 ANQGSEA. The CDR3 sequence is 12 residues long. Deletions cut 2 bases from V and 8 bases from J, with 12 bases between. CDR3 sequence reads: CSVETGHAEAFF. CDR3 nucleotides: TGCAGCGTTGAAACAGGGCACGCAGAAGCTTTCTTT.

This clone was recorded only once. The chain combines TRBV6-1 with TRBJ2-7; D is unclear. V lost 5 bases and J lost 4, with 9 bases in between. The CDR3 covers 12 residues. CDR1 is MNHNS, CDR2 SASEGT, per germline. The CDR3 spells CASSSTLYEQYF. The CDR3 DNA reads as TGTGCCAGCAGTTCAACTCTATACGAGCAGTACTTC.

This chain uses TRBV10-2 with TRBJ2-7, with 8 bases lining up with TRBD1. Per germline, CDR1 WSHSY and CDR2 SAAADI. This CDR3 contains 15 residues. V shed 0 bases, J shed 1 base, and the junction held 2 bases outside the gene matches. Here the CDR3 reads CASSESTGGSYEQYF. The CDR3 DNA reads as TGCGCCAGCAGTGAGTCAACAGGGGGTTCCTACGAGCAGTACTTC.

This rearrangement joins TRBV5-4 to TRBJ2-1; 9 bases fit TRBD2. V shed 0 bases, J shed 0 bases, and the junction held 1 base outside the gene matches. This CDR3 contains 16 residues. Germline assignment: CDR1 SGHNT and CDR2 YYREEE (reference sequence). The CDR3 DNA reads TGTGCCAGCAGCTTGGGGACTAGCGACTCCTACAATGAGCAGTTCTTC. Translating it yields CASSLGTSDSYNEQFF.

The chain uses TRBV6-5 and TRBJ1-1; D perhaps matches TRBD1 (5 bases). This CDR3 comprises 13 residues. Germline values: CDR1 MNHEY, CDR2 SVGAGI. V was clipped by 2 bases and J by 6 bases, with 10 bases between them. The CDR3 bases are TGTGCCAGCAGTTACCGGGGAGGGGCTGAAGCTTTCTTT. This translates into CASSYRGGAEAFF.

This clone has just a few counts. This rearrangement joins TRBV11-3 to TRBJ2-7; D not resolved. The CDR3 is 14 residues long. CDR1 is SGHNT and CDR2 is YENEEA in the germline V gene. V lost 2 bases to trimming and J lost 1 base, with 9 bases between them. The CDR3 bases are TGTGCCAGCAGCTTATTTTATTCTTCCTACGAGCAGTACTTC. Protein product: CASSLFYSSYEQYF.